This T cell receptor beta chain was identified during a study of blood T cell repertoires in COVID-19. About the research overall: Samples of COVID-19 (acute and convalescent) were obtained from the United States, Italy and Spain. The analysed material was cDNA or gDNA that came from T cells, B-cell-depleted T cells, or PBMCs.

V dropped 4 bases and J dropped 3 bases, with 10 bases sitting between them. The CDR3 sequence is 14 residues long. Looked up from germline, CDR1 is LNHDA and CDR2 is SQIVND (reference sequence). In the authors' methods: Reference gene primer amplification gave estimated nucleated cell counts. Method: immunoSEQ multiplex PCR; TCRdb's copy keeps in-frame clones and lacks some. That table furnishes V, J and clone size, whereas the DNA furnished D and trimming. The repertoire holds more than 85,000 clones, with about 91% as singletons. The chain links TRBV19 to TRBJ1-5, with TRBD1 as a possible D gene (6 bases). The sample comprised peripheral blood. The sequence was collected from a man aged 18 to 30 with acute or convalescent COVID-19. The CDR3: CASSTTGDNQPQHF. CDR3 nucleotide sequence: TGTGCCAGTAGTACGACAGGAGACAATCAGCCCCAGCATTTT.